This T cell receptor beta chain was sequenced for a study of T-cell reconstitution after alpha-beta-depleted transplantation in children (dated by TCRdb to about 2016). At the level of the whole study: T-cell immune reconstitution after TCRalphabeta/CD19-depleted allogeneic hematopoietic cell transplantation in children was quantitatively tracked in the study by means of TCR repertoire profiling. General conclusions and limits of the study: In some patients, the high TCRbeta diversity seen at day 60 was put down to recipient T cells and intrathymic progenitors that had survived conditioning. Apparently early alphabetaT-cell count recovery about two months after transplant reportedly relied on only several hundred rapidly expanded clones derived from non-depleted graft cells. Over the following months the frequencies of hyperexpanded clones went down, and after one year T-cell counts and TCRbeta diversity were mostly credited to newly produced T cells.

This clonotype was detected ten times or more. It has no known antigen specificity. Nothing much larger sits one base from this clone, and base qualities are not available. V is pruned by 7 bases and J by 0 bases, leaving 6 bases of the junction without a gene match. The CDR3 holds 14 amino acids from the cysteine to the phenylalanine. Only CDR3 DNA is held: 42 bases, read in frame from base 1. CDR1 and CDR2, per the germline V gene, are MNHNS and SASEGT. Receptor amplification or capture employed PCR. Sequencer: Illumina HiSeq 2500. TCR libraries were prepared with molecular barcoding, using unique molecular identifiers to normalize TCRbeta repertoire quantification. Starting from the raw public reads, TCRdb applied fastp trimming at Q25, assembled clones with MiXCR and retained in-frame beta chains. Every distinct CDR3 protein forms one entry, paired with its most common genes and DNA. This sample holds 300,000 to 400,000 distinct CDR3 sequences; roughly 16% were observed only once. The top ten clones comprise about 41% of the sample.

Interpreted using the paper, the treatment or condition label stands for: allogeneic hematopoietic cell transplantation with graft depleted of TCRalphabeta T cells and CD19 B cells. Transplant recipients were children who received TCRalphabeta/CD19-depleted allogeneic hematopoietic cell grafts. Specimen: PBMCs, mostly from graft donor cells, collected 360 days after TCRalphabeta/CD19-depleted stem cell transplant. The rearrangement combines TRBV6-1 with TRBJ2-7, with TRBD2 identical over 7 junction bases. This sequence originates from a male patient aged 2-15 years who had a stem cell transplant for acute lymphoblastic leukemia, so the T cells may come from the graft donor. This receptor has the CDR3 CASNYGRTSYEQYF. The sequence in DNA is TGTGCCAGCAACTACGGGAGGACCTCCTACGAGCAGTACTTC.